This T cell receptor (beta chain) came from a study of blood T cell repertoires in COVID-19. Repertoires were generated with immunoSEQ multiplex PCR, while TCRdb's copy carries only in-frame clones and drops some. The data show about 220,000 clones, about four fifths seen once. The CDR3 is 13 residues long. The germline CDR1 and CDR2 sequences are LGHNA and YNFKEQ. The V end was cut by 2 bases, the J end by 11 bases, with 15 bases between. This rearrangement joins TRBV4-2 to TRBJ1-1, with a tentative D call TRBD1 (6 bases). Sequencing was performed on PBMCs or T cells enriched from blood (not recorded which). The TCR originated in a woman aged 40 to 50 with acute COVID-19. CDR3 sequence: CASSQRRGTSAFF. CDR3 sequence (DNA): TGTGCCAGCAGCCAAAGGCGGGGGACATCGGCTTTCTTT.